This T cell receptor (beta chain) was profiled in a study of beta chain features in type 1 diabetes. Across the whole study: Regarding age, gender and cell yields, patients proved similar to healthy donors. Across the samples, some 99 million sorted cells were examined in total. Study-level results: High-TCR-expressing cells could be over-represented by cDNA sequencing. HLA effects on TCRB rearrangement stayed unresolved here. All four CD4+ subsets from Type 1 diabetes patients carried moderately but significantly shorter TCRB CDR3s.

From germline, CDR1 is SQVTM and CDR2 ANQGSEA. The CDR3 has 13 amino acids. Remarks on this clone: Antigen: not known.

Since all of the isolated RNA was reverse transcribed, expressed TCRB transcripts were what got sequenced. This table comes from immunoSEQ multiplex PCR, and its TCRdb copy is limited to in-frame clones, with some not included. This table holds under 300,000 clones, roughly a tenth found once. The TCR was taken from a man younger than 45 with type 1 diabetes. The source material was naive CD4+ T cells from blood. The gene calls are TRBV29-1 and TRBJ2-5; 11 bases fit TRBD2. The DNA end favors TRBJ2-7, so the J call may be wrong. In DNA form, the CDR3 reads TGCAGCGTTGGTAGCGGGGGGGCCTACGAGCAGTACTTC. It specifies CSVGSGGAYEQYF.